Listed below are T cell receptor beta chains from one sample, sequenced in a study of PD-1 blockade in classical Hodgkin lymphoma. The data were produced by immunoSEQ multiplex PCR, yet TCRdb's version contains in-frame clones alone and is incomplete. The sample shows over 60,000 clones, around nine tenths of them seen only once. The specimen comprised peripheral blood mononuclear cells (PBMCs), sampled before the fourth cycle of nivolumab. All receptors derive from a human donor with classical Hodgkin lymphoma. Both conserved end residues are trimmed from each CDR3.

j_call | v_call | cdr3_aa
TRBJ1-2 | TRBV19 | ASSMERNYGYT
TRBJ2-7 | TRBV7-9 | ASSFPGGAYEQY
TRBJ2-3 | TRBV6-5 | ASSYGGRVSDTQY
TRBJ2-7 | TRBV28 | ASSLSQITYEQY
TRBJ1-1 | TRBV2 | ASSEEGGNTEAF
TRBJ1-5 | TRBV19 | ASSTLSGTINQPQH
TRBJ2-5 | TRBV7-8 | ASSLGLAPQETQY
TRBJ2-1 | TRBV6-1 | ASTPTSGNEQF
TRBJ1-1 | TRBV7-8 | ASSFYRGEAF
TRBJ2-5 | TRBV11-2 | ASSLGDSQETQY
TRBJ2-5 | TRBV19 | ASTLTSGRTQETQY
TRBJ2-6 | TRBV5-4 | ASTQGGSGANVLT
- | TRBV5-6 | ASSLDRAYEQY
TRBJ2-7 | TRBV19 | ASSMGLAGGTYEQY
TRBJ2-2 | TRBV6-4 | ASSKQGSGELF
TRBJ2-2 | TRBV4-1 | ASSPPLAAGELF
TRBJ2-1 | TRBV7-9 | ASSRSGATEQF
TRBJ2-1 | TRBV5-1 | ASTIGGLGLDQAYNEQF
TRBJ1-1 | TRBV13 | ASSLGRGAF
TRBJ2-3 | TRBV11-1 | ASSLVGGTGGTDTQY
TRBJ2-3 | TRBV29-1 | SVVYTGRSDTQY
TRBJ2-6 | TRBV5-4 | ASSLVASGANVLT
TRBJ1-4 | TRBV21-1 | ASYPSGGNEKLF
TRBJ1-1 | TRBV27 | ASSLKRVTEAF
TRBJ2-1 | TRBV7-2 | ASIQAGAGGNEQF
TRBJ2-1 | TRBV30 | PHSGLPGLAGLNSYNEQF
TRBJ2-5 | TRBV10-2 | ASSVVGRAGRETQY
TRBJ1-6 | TRBV9 | ASSAELTGGSPLH
TRBJ2-1 | TRBV19 | ASSPSIPRLAPSYNEQF
TRBJ1-3 | TRBV7-8 | ASSFGTGAGNTIY
TRBJ2-7 | TRBV7-8 | ASSLEPSGGVEQY
TRBJ2-7 | TRBV6-6 | ASKGEFTYEQY
TRBJ2-1 | TRBV11-2 | ASRSTGTYNEQF
TRBJ2-7 | TRBV11-2 | ASSLAPGEDYEQY
TRBJ1-5 | TRBV15 | ATRELRNNQPQH
TRBJ1-4 | TRBV5-1 | ASSPTATSHEKLF
TRBJ1-5 | TRBV28 | ASSLGTGRFNMRQH
TRBJ1-2 | TRBV5-1 | ASSPDSSYGYT
TRBJ2-5 | TRBV4-1 | ASSQEATLGTQY
TRBJ1-2 | TRBV7-8 | ASSVQGGGYT
TRBJ2-1 | TRBV5-1 | ASSLVGSSYNEQF
TRBJ2-3 | TRBV28 | ASNMQTTDTQY
TRBJ2-7 | TRBV27 | ASKRAGGFYEQY
TRBJ1-5 | TRBV2 | ASSRPSGTGVYSNQPQH